The 2 T cell receptor beta chains presented below share a single source sample, sequenced in a study of shared clonotypes between healthy human individuals. Libraries were prepared by immunoSEQ multiplex PCR; TCRdb keeps only in-frame clonotypes and omits some of them. In the table there are more than 1,200,000 clones, less than 99% of which are singletons. The sequencing input was naive CD4+ T cells sorted from blood. The sample's subset: CD45RA+ positively selected. Receptors were obtained from a young man in good health.

CDR3 sequence reads: CASSLTQFNYGYTF. CDR3 bases: TGTGCCAGCAGCTTGACACAGTTTAACTATGGCTACACCTTC. The rearrangement uses TRBV7-8 and TRBJ1-2; D uncertain. The germline CDR1 and CDR2 sequences are SGHVS and FQNEAQ. Trimming left V 3 bases short and J 1 base short, with 9 bases between. The CDR3 sequence is 14 residues long.

The chain carries TRBV2 and TRBJ2-2; unclear D gene. The germline V gene encodes CDR1 SNHLY and CDR2 FYNNEI. The CDR3 contains 14 residues. V was pared by 9 bases and J by 2 bases, with 13 bases between. CDR3 sequence: CARTAAHNTGELFF. The CDR3 DNA reads as TGTGCCAGGACCGCAGCCCATAACACCGGGGAGCTGTTTTTT.